The T cell receptor (beta chain) described here comes from a study of T cell responses to AZD1222 COVID-19 vaccine. V was trimmed by 4 bases and J by 12 bases, leaving 24 bases between them. Looked up from germline, CDR1 is MDHEN and CDR2 is SYDVKM. The CDR3 consists of 15 residues. Remarks on this clone: No antigen is known for it.

Method: immunoSEQ multiplex PCR; TCRdb's copy keeps in-frame clones and lacks some. There are over 55,000 clones in the sample; 80% to 90% occur only once, and roughly 6% lies in the top ten. Broader study findings: Donors skewed white British and female; clonal diversity was possibly underestimated. Mapped onto spike, vaccine-associated CD4 TCRs spanned it and were dominant at 160-218 and 743-854.

The sequence was obtained from an adult who received the AZD1222 COVID-19 vaccine. Here the sequenced sample was peripheral blood, taken 28 days after the second AZD1222 dose. The rearrangement uses TRBV28 and TRBJ2-5, with D perhaps TRBD2 (5 bases). In DNA, the CDR3 is TGTGCCAGCAGTTCGTCCCCCCTCCCCCCGCCGGGGAAGTACTTC. Amino acid sequence: CASSSSPLPPPGKYF. The entire variable domain, with the rest obtained from reference TRBV28 and TRBJ2-5, is as follows: DVKVTQSSRYLVKRTGEKVFLECVQDMDHENMFWYRQDPGLGLRLIYFSYDVKMKEKGDIPEGYSVSREKKERFSLILESASTNQTSMYLCASSSSPLPPPGKYFGPGTRLLVL.